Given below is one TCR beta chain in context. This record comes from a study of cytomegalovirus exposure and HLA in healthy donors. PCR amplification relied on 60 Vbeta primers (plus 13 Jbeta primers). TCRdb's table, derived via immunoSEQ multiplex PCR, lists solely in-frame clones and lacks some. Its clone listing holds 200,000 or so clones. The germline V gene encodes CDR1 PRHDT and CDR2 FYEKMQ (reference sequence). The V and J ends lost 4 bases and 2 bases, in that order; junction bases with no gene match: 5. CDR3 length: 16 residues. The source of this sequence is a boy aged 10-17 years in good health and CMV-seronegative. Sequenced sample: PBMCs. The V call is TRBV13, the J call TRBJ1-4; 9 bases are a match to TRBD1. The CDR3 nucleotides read TGTGCCAGCAGCTCGGGACAGGGAGGTACTAATGAAAAACTGTTTTTT. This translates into CASSSGQGGTNEKLFF. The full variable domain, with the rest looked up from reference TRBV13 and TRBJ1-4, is AAGVIQSPRHLIKEKRETATLKCYPIPRHDTVYWYQQGPGQDPQFLISFYEKMQSDKGSIPDRFSAQQFSDYHSELNMSSLELGDSALYFCASSSGQGGTNEKLFFGSGTQLSVL.